One sample yielded the 31 T cell receptor beta chains listed below, sequenced in a study of blood T cell repertoires in COVID-19. Measured with immunoSEQ multiplex PCR; TCRdb has only the in-frame clones, and not every one. Here the sample spans roughly 240,000 clones, 86% being singletons. The sequencing sample was made of PBMCs or T cells enriched from blood (not recorded which). The receptors here all came from a woman aged 50 to 60 who had recovered from COVID-19.

The chain links TRBV28 to TRBJ2-3; perhaps TRBD1 as D (5 bases). In germline, CDR1 is MDHEN, CDR2 SYDVKM. V was trimmed by 10 bases and J by 3 bases, leaving 17 bases between them. CDR3 size: 14 residues. Here the CDR3 DNA reads TGTGCCACTAACGAAGGGGAAAGAACAGATACGCAGTATTTT. This sequence encodes CATNEGERTDTQYF.

This sequence joins TRBV19 and TRBJ2-3; 7 bases line up with TRBD1. The trim removed 1 base at V and 4 bases at J, leaving 5 bases unmatched. The length of the CDR3 is 15 residues. Looked up from germline, CDR1 is LNHDA and CDR2 is SQIVND (reference sequence). The CDR3 reads CASSIVQGGSDTQYF. The CDR3 DNA reads as TGTGCCAGTAGTATAGTTCAAGGGGGCTCAGATACGCAGTATTTT.

The chain uses TRBV4-3 and TRBJ2-7; 11 nucleotides agree with TRBD2. CDR1 is LGHNA and CDR2 is YSLEER in the germline V gene. V trimming: 0 bases; J trimming: 3 bases; junction bases outside the gene matches: 4. The CDR3 is 16 amino acids. DNA of the CDR3: TGCGCCAGCAGCCAAGAGGCCGGGACTAGCGGCTACGAGCAGTACTTC. Translating gives CASSQEAGTSGYEQYF.

This chain connects TRBV7-9 to TRBJ2-7, with TRBD1 matching over 9 bases. After removal of 5 bases from V and 4 bases from J, the junction contained 12 bases not matched to a gene. The CDR3 consists of 16 residues. Germline values: CDR1 SEHNR, CDR2 FQNEAQ (reference sequence). The CDR3 spells CASSPPLDRGTYEQYF. CDR3 sequence (DNA): TGTGCCAGCAGCCCACCCCTGGACAGGGGAACTTACGAGCAGTACTTC. The variable domain in full, completed from reference TRBV7-9 and TRBJ2-7, reads DTGVSQNPRHKITKRGQNVTFRCDPISEHNRLYWYRQTLGQGPEFLTYFQNEAQLEKSRLLSDRFSAERPKGSFSTLEIQRTEQGDSAMYLCASSPPLDRGTYEQYFGPGTRLTVT.

This chain links TRBV2 with TRBJ1-5; TRBD1 might be the D (6 bases). Per the germline V gene, CDR1 is SNHLY and CDR2 is FYNNEI. Trimming cost V 5 bases and J 5 bases, with 13 bases left between them. The CDR3 contains 14 residues. The CDR3 is CASSTRQDYQPQHF. The DNA of the CDR3 is TGTGCCAGCAGTACTCGACAGGACTATCAGCCCCAGCATTTT.

As to this clone: The same CDR3 can be traced to other DNA sequences in this sample. The V and J genes are TRBV28 and TRBJ1-1, with 7 nucleotides matching TRBD1. Germline V CDR1 and CDR2: MDHEN, SYDVKM. V dropped 6 bases and J dropped 2; count of bases not matched to a gene: 6. CDR3 length equals 14 residues. Here the CDR3 reads CASSLGQRNTEAFF. DNA for the CDR3: TGTGCCAGCAGCCTGGGACAGAGAAACACTGAAGCTTTCTTT.

The gene calls are TRBV28 and TRBJ1-2; 10 bases line up with TRBD1. CDR3 length: 14 amino acids. The germline V gene has CDR1 MDHEN and CDR2 SYDVKM. V lost 6 bases, J lost 4 bases, and 5 bases stayed unmatched. The CDR3 DNA reads TGTGCCAGCAGCCAGGGACAGGGGAGCTATGGCTACACCTTC. Its translation is CASSQGQGSYGYTF.

This clone was detected a few times. V usage is TRBV5-5 and J usage is TRBJ1-2, with D unresolved. Trimming removed 1 base at V and 2 bases at J, with 6 bases between. The CDR3 has 13 residues. Germline CDR1 reads SGHKS; CDR2 reads YYEKEE (reference sequence). This chain's CDR3 is CASSLRVNYGYTF. The CDR3 bases are TGTGCCAGCAGCTTGAGAGTAAACTATGGCTACACCTTC.

A few counts support this clone. The CDR3, as DNA: TGTGCCAGTAGTCCGACTTACTATGGCTACACCTTC. It translates to CASSPTYYGYTF. This chain joins TRBV19 and TRBJ1-2; D uncertain. Germline values: CDR1 LNHDA, CDR2 SQIVND (reference sequence). The V end lost 5 bases, the J end lost 3 bases, and 7 bases lay between the germline ends. The CDR3 length is 12 residues.

This chain links TRBV7-2 with TRBJ2-7; 10 bases agree with TRBD2. This CDR3 comprises 13 residues. The V gene end was trimmed by 9 bases and the J gene end by 7 bases; junction bases not matched to a gene: 9. Germline V gives CDR1 SGHTA, CDR2 FQGNSA. The CDR3 region is CASAGTSVGEQYF. The CDR3 DNA follows: TGTGCCAGTGCCGGGACTAGCGTGGGTGAGCAGTACTTC.

The V call is TRBV4-3, the J call TRBJ2-3, with TRBD1 matching over 7 bases. The CDR3 covers 15 residues. CDR1 LGHNA and CDR2 YSLEER come from the germline V gene. With 4 bases clipped from V and 1 base from J, the junction kept 5 bases outside the gene matches. In nucleotides, the CDR3 is TGCGCCAGCAGCCGAGAAAGGGGGCGCACAGATACGCAGTATTTT. This sequence encodes CASSRERGRTDTQYF.

This sequence joins TRBV18 and TRBJ1-4; D unclear. Deletions cut 3 bases from V and 8 bases from J, with 13 bases between. Germline V gene sequence: CDR1 KGHSH, CDR2 LQKENI. The CDR3 spans 14 residues. CDR3 residues: CASSPKSAREKLFF. The DNA of the CDR3 is TGTGCCAGCTCACCGAAATCAGCGCGGGAAAAACTGTTTTTT.

The chain couples TRBV18 to TRBJ1-2, with 9 bases that match TRBD1. The germline gives CDR1 KGHSH, CDR2 LQKENI. The trim removed 3 bases at V and 4 bases at J, leaving 6 bases unmatched. The CDR3 sequence is 15 residues long. The CDR3 DNA sequence: TGTGCCAGCTCACCCTGGGACAGGGAGGTCTATGGCTACACCTTC. This encodes CASSPWDREVYGYTF.

This rearrangement joins TRBV6-5 to TRBJ1-2; TRBD1 matches 7 bases. The ends lost 11 bases at V and 4 bases at J; junction bases unmatched: 13. Germline loops: CDR1 MNHEY, CDR2 SVGAGI. The CDR3 spans 14 residues. CDR3 bases: TGTGCCTCCCTTCGGACCGGGACAGTCTATGGCTACACCTTC. Protein sequence: CASLRTGTVYGYTF.

The chain couples TRBV28 to TRBJ2-5; D remains unclear. V was trimmed by 2 bases and J by 5 bases, leaving 6 bases between them. Germline V CDR1 and CDR2: MDHEN, SYDVKM. The CDR3 loop spans 12 amino acids. The CDR3 is CASSLTTETQYF. The DNA for the CDR3 is TGTGCCAGCAGTTTAACAACGGAGACCCAGTACTTC. Combining the CDR3 with reference TRBV28 and TRBJ2-5 gives the whole variable domain DVKVTQSSRYLVKRTGEKVFLECVQDMDHENMFWYRQDPGLGLRLIYFSYDVKMKEKGDIPEGYSVSREKKERFSLILESASTNQTSMYLCASSLTTETQYFGPGTRLLVL.

The chain couples TRBV30 to TRBJ2-2; 8 nucleotides line up with TRBD2. The CDR3 contains 15 residues. Trimming removed 0 bases from V and 7 bases from J; junction bases left unmatched: 7. Germline V gene data show CDR1 as GTSNPN and CDR2 as SVGIG (reference sequence). The CDR3 reads CAWSVGGGRGGELFF. CDR3 coding DNA: TGTGCCTGGAGTGTCGGCGGGGGGCGAGGCGGGGAGCTGTTTTTT.

The chain uses TRBV29-1 and TRBJ2-1; unclear D gene. From germline, CDR1 is SQVTM and CDR2 ANQGSEA. V dropped 3 bases and J dropped 5 bases, with 11 bases sitting between them. CDR3 length equals 13 residues. CDR3 amino acids: CSVDGAGHNEQFF. The CDR3 region has the DNA TGCAGCGTTGACGGCGCAGGCCACAATGAGCAGTTCTTC.

The chain has TRBV19 and TRBJ1-1; TRBD1 might be the D (5 bases). The length of the CDR3 is 12 residues. Germline values: CDR1 LNHDA, CDR2 SQIVND (reference sequence). The germline V and J ends were trimmed by 3 bases and 6 bases, with 8 bases remaining between them. CDR3 residues: CASSIGGAEAFF. CDR3 DNA: TGTGCCAGTAGTATCGGGGGGGCTGAAGCTTTCTTT.

The V and J genes are TRBV27 and TRBJ2-7; 11 nucleotides match TRBD2. The CDR3 is 17 residues long. V dropped 6 bases and J dropped 2; count of bases not matched to a gene: 12. Germline V gene data show CDR1 as MNHEY and CDR2 as SMNVEV (reference sequence). CDR3: CASRGRSGRGPTYEQYF. DNA for the CDR3: TGTGCCAGCAGGGGACGTAGCGGGAGGGGACCCACCTACGAGCAGTACTTC.

This chain uses TRBV5-4 with TRBJ2-7; a possible D gene is TRBD1 (5 bases). The CDR3 runs to 14 residues. From germline, CDR1 is SGHNT and CDR2 YYREEE (reference sequence). Deletions cut 1 base from V and 2 bases from J, with 10 bases between. CDR3 region: CASSLRQGPYEQYF. In DNA, the CDR3 is TGTGCCAGCAGCTTGCGGCAGGGTCCCTACGAGCAGTACTTC.

V gene TRBV19 combines with J gene TRBJ1-2, with TRBD1 matching 7 bases. Trimming took 3 bases from V and 6 from J; bases not matched to a gene: 10. Germline CDR1 LNHDA, CDR2 SQIVND (reference sequence). The CDR3 sequence is 15 residues long. Written as DNA, the CDR3 is TGTGCCAGTAGTATGGCAGCAGGGGGTTCGGATGGCTACACCTTC. Its translation is CASSMAAGGSDGYTF.

This clone was detected once. CDR3 nucleotides: TGTGCCAGCAGCGTAGCCGTGGCAGGGGGCGGCCTGGATACGCAGTATTTT. Amino acid sequence: CASSVAVAGGGLDTQYF. The chain recombines TRBV9 with TRBJ2-3, with 8 nucleotides matching TRBD1. CDR3 length equals 17 residues. In germline, CDR1 is SGDLS, CDR2 YYNGEE. The V segment lost 0 bases and the J segment 6 bases; nucleotides outside the gene matches: 12.

The chain combines TRBV10-2 with TRBJ1-4, with D unresolved. The CDR3 totals 16 residues. Looked up from germline, CDR1 is WSHSY and CDR2 is SAAADI. Trimming removed 6 bases from V and 3 bases from J, with 17 bases in between. The CDR3 region has the DNA TGCGCCAGCAGCGGGGAGGCAATCGCAGCTAATGAAAAACTGTTTTTT. Its protein is CASSGEAIAANEKLFF.

The V and J genes are TRBV18 and TRBJ2-7, with TRBD1 as a possible D gene (6 bases). This CDR3 comprises 14 residues. V was shortened by 3 bases and J by 6 bases, with 15 bases between the two germline ends. Germline CDR1 reads KGHSH; CDR2 reads LQKENI. CDR3 loop: CASSPAGVSAEQYF. In DNA, the CDR3 is TGTGCCAGCTCACCTGCAGGGGTTTCAGCCGAGCAGTACTTC.

The chain links TRBV7-9 to TRBJ1-2, with 7 bases aligning to TRBD1. With 6 bases clipped from V and 4 bases from J, the junction kept 8 bases outside the gene matches. Germline loops: CDR1 SEHNR, CDR2 FQNEAQ (reference sequence). The length of the CDR3 is 14 residues. For the CDR3, the DNA is TGTGCCAGCAGTACTTCAGGGGGAGTCTATGGCTACACCTTC. Encoded protein: CASSTSGGVYGYTF.

The chain employs TRBV4-1 and TRBJ2-1; 10 bases are shared with TRBD2. This CDR3 has 17 residues. Germline CDR1 MGHRA, CDR2 YSYEKL. J gave up 8 bases and V 4 bases, and 14 bases lay outside the gene matches. The CDR3 DNA reads as TGCGCCAGCAGCCGCTCCGGAGGACTAGCGGAGCCCCATGAGCAGTTCTTC. Translation: CASSRSGGLAEPHEQFF.

The chain combines TRBV28 with TRBJ2-2, with 14 bases aligning to TRBD2. This CDR3 contains 17 residues. Losses at the gene ends were 6 bases for V and 5 bases for J; bases not matched to a gene: 8. Germline CDR1 is MDHEN and CDR2 is SYDVKM. The CDR3 coding sequence is TGTGCCAGCAGAGGGGGACTAGCGGGAGTGGCTACCGGGGAGCTGTTTTTT. Protein sequence: CASRGGLAGVATGELFF.

J is TRBJ1-2 and V is TRBV27; D is unresolved. V was clipped by 9 bases and J by 4 bases, with 21 bases between them. The CDR3 runs 15 residues. Germline assignment: CDR1 MNHEY and CDR2 SMNVEV (reference sequence). The CDR3 loop is CASAGFQAHAYGYTF. CDR3 DNA: TGTGCCAGTGCGGGGTTTCAGGCGCACGCCTATGGCTACACCTTC.

The genes are TRBV6-2 or TRBV6-3 and TRBJ1-1; no definite D call. In germline, CDR1 is MNHEY, CDR2 SVGEGT. CDR3 length equals 14 residues. The germline V and J ends were trimmed by 0 bases and 4 bases, with 9 bases remaining between them. For the CDR3, the DNA is TGTGCCAGCAGTTACTCCACACTAAGCACTGAAGCTTTCTTT. This encodes CASSYSTLSTEAFF.

The table lists this clone with many counts. J is TRBJ1-2 and V is TRBV30; D is perhaps TRBD1 (6 bases). CDR1 and CDR2 from the germline V gene are GTSNPN and SVGIG (reference sequence). This CDR3 is built from 14 residues. V gave up 3 bases and J gave up 4 bases, with 15 bases separating them. In DNA, the CDR3 is TGTGCCTGGAGGCTGGCAGGGGCCACCTATGGCTACACCTTC. Amino acid sequence: CAWRLAGATYGYTF.

J is TRBJ1-1 and V is TRBV18; no firm D call. The length of the CDR3 is 14 residues. V lost 5 bases and J 1 base, leaving 11 bases between the germline ends. From germline, CDR1 is KGHSH and CDR2 LQKENI. CDR3 DNA sequence: TGTGCCAGCTCATCTTCACAGAAGAACACTGAAGCTTTCTTT. This sequence encodes CASSSSQKNTEAFF.